This paragraph reports one T cell receptor beta chain. Study processing details: Reference gene primer amplification yielded estimated nucleated cell counts. Produced via immunoSEQ multiplex PCR; TCRdb's table is partial and in-frame only. V and J calls and clone size are copied from that table; D and trimming were computed from the DNA. Of some 170,000 clones detected, over 80% appear once; the ten largest clones hold about 1.6%. The sample is drawn from a study of blood T cell repertoires in COVID-19. Background on the study: Spain, Italy and the United States supplied samples that represented acute and convalescent COVID-19. The cDNA or gDNA used as material had been derived from T cells, B-cell-depleted T cells, or PBMCs.

V was cut by 2 bases and J by 5 bases, with 13 bases left in between. Germline CDR1 KGHSH, CDR2 LQKENI. The CDR3 has 14 amino acids. This sequence joins TRBV18 and TRBJ2-7, with D possibly being TRBD2 (5 bases). The receptor comes from a woman aged 45 to 65 with acute or convalescent COVID-19. The specimen sequenced was peripheral blood. CDR3 DNA: TGTGCCAGCTCACCAGGAGAGGGTTTACACGAGCAGTACTTC. Residues: CASSPGEGLHEQYF.